Listed below are T cell receptor beta chains from one sample, sequenced in a study of blood T cell repertoires in COVID-19. Data came from immunoSEQ multiplex PCR; TCRdb stores just in-frame clones and leaves some out. Of more than 95,000 clones in the sample, 60% to 80% are singletons; the top ten hold around 6%. Sequenced material: peripheral blood. The source of these receptors is a man aged 55-75 years with acute or convalescent COVID-19. The CDR3 runs from the conserved cysteine through the conserved F or W. D genes are given only for firm matches. Clone size, where shown, is once, few, many, or a class for clones that have expanded.

v_call	d_call	j_call	clone_size	cdr3_aa	cdr3_nt
TRBV4-1	-	TRBJ1-6	few	CASSQGGRASPLHF	TGCGCCAGCAGCCAAGGTGGCAGGGCGTCACCCCTCCACTTT
TRBV6-5	TRBD1	TRBJ1-1	-	CASSYRDRASEAFF	TGTGCCAGCAGTTACCGGGACAGGGCTTCTGAAGCTTTCTTT
TRBV19	TRBD1	TRBJ1-4	-	CASRRDRRTYAGEKLFF	TGTGCCAGTAGGCGGGACAGGAGGACTTACGCTGGTGAAAAACTGTTTTTT
TRBV5-1	-	TRBJ2-6	-	CASSVAGGGANVLTF	TGCGCCAGCAGCGTAGCCGGAGGTGGGGCCAACGTCCTGACTTTC
TRBV27	TRBD2	TRBJ2-7	-	CASSRTSGAYEQYF	TGTGCCAGCAGTCGGACTAGCGGCGCCTACGAGCAGTACTTC
TRBV9	-	TRBJ1-3	-	CASSVLPRTAGNTIYF	TGTGCCAGCAGCGTACTCCCAAGGACAGCTGGAAACACCATATATTTT
TRBV7-9	TRBD2	TRBJ2-2	-	CASSLSGGLNTGELFF	TGTGCCAGCAGCCTTTCGGGGGGACTGAACACCGGGGAGCTGTTTTTT
TRBV3-1/TRBV3-2	-	TRBJ2-2	-	CASSQLRNTGELFF	TGTGCCAGCAGCCAACTCAGAAACACCGGGGAGCTGTTTTTT
TRBV11-2	-	TRBJ2-5	-	CASSPEAGQETQYF	TGTGCCAGCAGCCCAGAGGCGGGGCAAGAGACCCAGTACTTC
TRBV4-2	-	TRBJ2-3	-	CASSHFSTSTDTQYF	TGTGCCAGCAGCCATTTCTCGACTAGCACAGATACGCAGTATTTT